This TCR beta chain derives from a study of beta chain features in type 1 diabetes. Note on this clone: What it recognizes is unknown.

Investigators reverse transcribed all isolated RNA, so they sequenced expressed TCRB transcripts. Produced via immunoSEQ multiplex PCR; TCRdb's table is partial and in-frame only. The sample holds nearly 350,000 clones; around 8.5% are singletons and the top ten take around 1%. The study's findings and limits: A moderate, significant TCRB CDR3 shortening appeared in type 1 diabetes across four CD4+ subsets. With patients and controls alike, PCR might favor shorter templates to an equal degree.

V lost 1 base, J lost 8 bases, and 8 bases lay in between. This CDR3 has 12 residues. Germline V gene sequence: CDR1 SGHTA, CDR2 FQGNSA. The sequencing input was central memory CD4+ T cells from blood. The TCR was taken from a man aged 25 to 45 with type 1 diabetes. This chain links TRBV7-2 with TRBJ1-2; D not resolved. The CDR3 here is CASSLDSPGYTF. In nucleotides, the CDR3 is TGTGCCAGCAGCTTAGACTCGCCCGGCTACACCTTC.